The 24 T cell receptor beta chains presented below share a single source sample, sequenced in a study of shared clonotypes between healthy human individuals. Some clones are missing from TCRdb's copy, which holds only in-frame ones; the method was immunoSEQ multiplex PCR. The sample has some 740,000 clones; roughly 92% are singletons. In the naive CD8 group, cells lacked CD45RO and were positively selected for CCR7, so terminally differentiated effector memory CD45RA+ cells were left out. Sequencing was carried out using naive CD8+ T cells sorted from blood. Source of these receptors: a man in his thirties or forties in good health.

J is TRBJ2-3 and V is TRBV4-1, with 9 nucleotides matching TRBD2. Germline CDR1 MGHRA, CDR2 YSYEKL. J gave up 3 bases and V 0 bases, and 4 bases lay outside the gene matches. This CDR3 is 16 amino acids long. The CDR3 region is CASSQDQGLATDTQYF. CDR3 coding DNA: TGCGCCAGCAGCCAAGATCAGGGACTAGCAACAGATACGCAGTATTTT.

This rearrangement joins TRBV10-1 to TRBJ2-1, with 11 bases lining up with TRBD2. Germline CDR1 WNHNN, CDR2 SYGVQD (reference sequence). J was trimmed by 8 bases and V by 5 bases; bases with no gene match: 8. The CDR3 contains 15 residues. The CDR3 reads CASSMTSGVGDEQFF. The DNA for the CDR3 is TGCGCCAGCAGTATGACTAGCGGGGTTGGGGATGAGCAGTTCTTC.

This clone was observed once. The V call is TRBV19, the J call TRBJ2-7; no definite D call. This CDR3 comprises 11 residues. V lost 6 bases and J 6 bases, leaving 9 bases between the germline ends. Germline V CDR1 and CDR2: LNHDA, SQIVND (reference sequence). The CDR3: CASRHGIEQYF. CDR3 coding DNA: TGTGCCAGTAGGCACGGAATCGAGCAGTACTTC.

This chain joins TRBV7-9 and TRBJ2-5, with a weak D call TRBD2 (6 bases). The V and J ends lost 2 bases and 3 bases respectively, with 13 bases between them. The length of the CDR3 is 15 residues. The germline CDR1 and CDR2 sequences are SEHNR and FQNEAQ (reference sequence). CDR3 sequence: CASSLFLAAKETQYF. In nucleotides, the CDR3 is TGTGCCAGCAGCTTATTTTTAGCGGCGAAAGAGACCCAGTACTTC.

The genes are TRBV7-9 and TRBJ2-7; 9 bases are shared with TRBD2. Germline CDR1 and CDR2: SEHNR and FQNEAQ (reference sequence). V lost 4 bases to trimming and J lost 6 bases; unmatched junction nucleotides: 4. The CDR3 consists of 13 residues. CDR3 coding DNA: TGTGCCAGCAGCTCGGGACTAGCTCCCGAGCAGTACTTC. Amino acids: CASSSGLAPEQYF.

This chain uses TRBV10-3 with TRBJ2-3; a possible D gene is TRBD1 (5 bases). The CDR3 is made up of 15 amino acids. The V and J ends lost 3 bases and 0 bases respectively, with 10 bases between them. Germline CDR1 and CDR2: ENHRY and SYGVKD. The CDR3 region is CAISDPPGSTDTQYF. The CDR3 DNA reads as TGTGCCATCAGTGATCCTCCAGGGAGCACAGATACGCAGTATTTT.

V is TRBV6-1 and J is TRBJ1-1; D not certain. The V end lost 2 bases, the J end lost 1 base, and 8 bases lay between the germline ends. Germline V lookup: CDR1 MNHNS, CDR2 SASEGT. The CDR3 is 14 residues long. In DNA form, the CDR3 reads TGTGCCAGCAGTGAACCTACAAGGAACACTGAAGCTTTCTTT. It specifies CASSEPTRNTEAFF.

V and J are TRBV5-1 and TRBJ2-1; TRBD1 matches at 9 bases. This CDR3 spans 15 amino acids. The germline V gene has CDR1 SGHRS and CDR2 YFSETQ. Germline trimming cut 5 bases from V and 4 bases from J; bases unmatched to any gene: 7. In nucleotides, the CDR3 is TGCGCCAGCAGGTCGGACAGGGGATTATACAATGAGCAGTTCTTC. Translation gives CASRSDRGLYNEQFF.

The chain couples TRBV9 to TRBJ2-1; TRBD2 aligns across 11 bases. The J segment lost 1 base and the V segment lost 0 bases, leaving 6 bases of the junction unmatched. This CDR3 region has 18 residues. The V gene's germline CDR1 is SGDLS and CDR2 YYNGEE. CDR3 amino acids: CASSVGGLAGGSYNEQFF. The CDR3 DNA sequence: TGTGCCAGCAGCGTAGGGGGCCTAGCGGGAGGATCCTACAATGAGCAGTTCTTC.

The rearrangement links TRBV29-1 to TRBJ2-7; D is possibly TRBD1 or TRBD2 (5 bases each). The CDR3 spans 14 residues. Germline values: CDR1 SQVTM, CDR2 ANQGSEA. The ends were cut back, 7 bases at V and 5 bases at J, with 21 bases in the middle. The CDR3 loop is CSAGSREHPDEQYF. The CDR3 region has the DNA TGCAGCGCCGGTTCCAGGGAGCATCCCGACGAGCAGTACTTC.

The V gene is TRBV6-1, the J gene TRBJ2-7, with 7 positions matching TRBD1. This CDR3 has 13 residues. CDR1 is MNHNS, CDR2 SASEGT, per germline. V lost 10 bases and J lost 0; bases outside the gene matches: 6. CDR3 in amino acids: CATTGDSSYEQYF. The CDR3 nucleotides are TGTGCCACTACAGGGGATAGCTCCTACGAGCAGTACTTC.

This rearrangement joins TRBV5-6 to TRBJ2-7; the D is unclear. Trimming took 0 bases from V and 3 from J, leaving 10 bases between them. Per the germline V gene, CDR1 is SGHDT and CDR2 is YYEEEE. The CDR3 loop spans 14 amino acids. CDR3: CASSLGDGFYEQYF. DNA of the CDR3: TGTGCCAGCAGCTTGGGAGACGGTTTCTACGAGCAGTACTTC.

The genes are TRBV7-9 and TRBJ2-2; D is uncertain. V lost 5 bases and J 5 bases, leaving 15 bases between the germline ends. This CDR3 region has 15 residues. Germline assignment: CDR1 SEHNR and CDR2 FQNEAQ (reference sequence). The CDR3 loop reads CASSLDREPTGELFF. The CDR3 DNA reads TGTGCCAGCAGCCTCGACCGCGAGCCAACCGGGGAGCTGTTTTTT.

The chain joins TRBV21-1 to TRBJ1-5. TRBV21-1 is assigned pseudogene status. There are 18 residues in the CDR3. CDR3 bases: TGTGCCAGCAGCAAGCCTCACGAGGGGCGATATAGCAATCAGCCCCAGCATTTT. Translation: CASSKPHEGRYSNQPQHF.

The chain uses TRBV19 and TRBJ1-2; D not resolved. This CDR3 comprises 13 residues. Deletions cut 7 bases from V and 4 bases from J, with 13 bases between. Germline lookup yields CDR1 LNHDA and CDR2 SQIVND (reference sequence). The CDR3 reads CASTHEGGYGYTF. The CDR3 DNA follows: TGTGCCAGTACCCACGAGGGCGGCTATGGCTACACCTTC.

This clone was seen just once. The chain couples TRBV10-3 to TRBJ2-1; D remains unclear. The CDR3 has 16 residues. Between the trimmed V and J ends, which lost 4 bases and 0 bases, there was a span of 13 bases. CDR1 and CDR2 from the germline V gene are ENHRY and SYGVKD. The CDR3: CAISVSALSSYNEQFF. The CDR3 DNA is TGTGCCATCAGTGTATCGGCTTTGAGCTCCTACAATGAGCAGTTCTTC.

V and J are TRBV7-9 and TRBJ1-2; 7 nucleotides match TRBD1. CDR1 and CDR2 from the germline V gene are SEHNR and FQNEAQ (reference sequence). V lost 5 bases, J lost 6 bases, and 12 bases stayed unmatched. The CDR3 totals 15 residues. The CDR3 DNA reads as TGTGCCAGCAGCGCCCAGGGGGGGGCGCGTGATGGCTACACCTTC. This encodes CASSAQGGARDGYTF. Supplemented by reference TRBV7-9 and TRBJ1-2, the full variable domain reads DTGVSQNPRHKITKRGQNVTFRCDPISEHNRLYWYRQTLGQGPEFLTYFQNEAQLEKSRLLSDRFSAERPKGSFSTLEIQRTEQGDSAMYLCASSAQGGARDGYTFGSGTRLTVV.

The chain has TRBV19 and TRBJ2-1, with 10 nucleotides matching TRBD1. The CDR3 is 15 amino acids. V shed 3 bases and J 6 bases; nucleotides not matched to a gene: 5. Germline V gene lookup returns CDR1 LNHDA and CDR2 SQIVND (reference sequence). Here the CDR3 reads CASSISGTGVNEQFF. The CDR3, as DNA: TGTGCCAGTAGTATTTCCGGGACAGGGGTCAATGAGCAGTTCTTC.

This sequence joins TRBV14 and TRBJ2-1, with D maybe TRBD2 (6 bases). Trimming took off 3 bases at V and 4 bases at J, with 10 bases between the two ends. This CDR3 has 14 amino acids. Germline V gives CDR1 SGHDN, CDR2 FVKESK. As DNA, the CDR3 is TGTGCCAGCAGCCACCTTAGCGGTTACAATGAGCAGTTCTTC. This translates into CASSHLSGYNEQFF.

V and J are TRBV7-9 and TRBJ1-1, with TRBD1 matching 8 bases. There are 14 residues in the CDR3. Trimming cost V 6 bases and J 1 base; bases outside gene matches: 4. The germline V gene encodes CDR1 SEHNR and CDR2 FQNEAQ (reference sequence). This CDR3 is CASRTGTGNTEAFF. In nucleotides, the CDR3 is TGTGCCAGCAGAACCGGGACAGGGAACACTGAAGCTTTCTTT.

This clone showed up just once. J is TRBJ2-7 and V is TRBV6-4, with D unclear. Deletions cut 7 bases from V and 4 bases from J, with 11 bases between. CDR3 size: 12 residues. Germline V gives CDR1 MRHNA, CDR2 SNTAGT. CDR3 bases: TGTGCCAGCACCCCTAGGCTTTACGAGCAGTACTTC. Its protein is CASTPRLYEQYF.

This rearrangement joins TRBV18 to TRBJ1-2; no firm D call. The ends were cut back, 3 bases at V and 11 bases at J, with 16 bases in the middle. The CDR3 has 13 amino acids. Germline V gene lookup returns CDR1 KGHSH and CDR2 LQKENI. In DNA, the CDR3 is TGTGCCAGCTCACCGATCGAATCAAGTCTTTACACCTTC. This sequence encodes CASSPIESSLYTF.

This clone was observed once. CDR3 sequence: CASSLDSVTDTQYF. The CDR3 nucleotides are TGTGCCAGCAGCTTGGATAGTGTCACAGATACGCAGTATTTT. V is TRBV7-2 and J is TRBJ2-3; D is ambiguous. V was clipped by 3 bases and J by 2 bases, with 9 bases between them. The germline gives CDR1 SGHTA, CDR2 FQGNSA. This CDR3 comprises 14 residues.

V gene TRBV28 combines with J gene TRBJ2-2; D possibly matches TRBD1 or TRBD2 (6 bases each). V was cut by 2 bases and J by 6 bases, with 13 bases left in between. This CDR3 comprises 15 residues. The germline V gene encodes CDR1 MDHEN and CDR2 SYDVKM. DNA for the CDR3: TGTGCCAGCAGTTTAATGGGGGGCGCGGCCGGGGAGCTGTTTTTT. It translates to CASSLMGGAAGELFF.